The T cell receptor beta chain under discussion was sequenced for a study of CD8+ T cells in alopecia areata. Study at large: Treated patients were given oral tofacitinib, which was dosed at 5 to 10 mg twice daily.

RNA was extracted and reverse transcribed into cDNA as the sequencing template. Data came from immunoSEQ multiplex PCR; TCRdb stores just in-frame clones and leaves some out. There are tens of thousands of clones in the sample; around two thirds occur only once, and 20% to 25% lies in the top ten. V was clipped by 2 bases and J by 7 bases; unmatched bases: 11. The CDR3 runs to 16 residues. Germline V CDR1 and CDR2: MNHEY, SMNVEV (reference sequence). Worth noting for this clone: Its antigen is not known.

Treatment meaning: oral pan-JAK inhibitor, 5-10 mg twice daily. Punch biopsies of lesional scalp, plus peripheral blood, were taken from alopecia areata patients. Study-level findings and limits: For patients receiving tofacitinib, scalp clonality and expanded CD8+ clones among the top 100 significantly decreased. Compared with normal scalp, lesional scalp had higher clonality and more expanded CD8+ clones.

The input for sequencing was CD8+ T cells sorted from blood, taken at week 24, from a patient treated with tofacitinib. The receptor was derived from a human donor with alopecia areata. The gene calls are TRBV27 and TRBJ2-5; TRBD2 matches at 9 bases. Here the CDR3 reads CASSLAGSGGAGTQYF. The DNA for the CDR3 is TGTGCCAGCAGTTTAGCGGGTAGCGGGGGAGCAGGGACCCAGTACTTC.